The 8 T cell receptor beta chains in this list originate from one sample, sequenced in a study of T-cell memory formation after mild COVID-19. TCRdb analysed the 5' RACE reads with MiXCR anew, one entry per CDR3 protein. The data show roughly 380,000 distinct CDR3 sequences, around 27% seen once. The specimen sequenced was PBMCs or a T cell subset sorted from them (not recorded which). Receptor source: an adult woman who had mild COVID-19 (a few samples of this study predate the infection). Cell type and time point are not known.

This clonotype was picked up a small number of times. The chain recombines TRBV12-3 or TRBV12-4 with TRBJ2-1; 10 bases agree with TRBD1. V was clipped by 0 bases and J by 7 bases; unmatched bases: 9. The CDR3 runs to 17 residues. The chain's CDR3 is CASSLARDRGRNNEQFF. CDR3 bases: TGTGCCAGCAGTTTAGCGAGAGACAGGGGGCGCAATAATGAGCAGTTCTTC.

This clonotype was seen a handful of times. The chain employs TRBV7-2 and TRBJ2-1, with 8 bases fitting TRBD2. The CDR3 totals 15 residues. The trim removed 6 bases at V and 9 bases at J, leaving 13 bases unmatched. Germline CDR1 is SGHTA and CDR2 is FQGNSA. In nucleotides, the CDR3 is TGTGCCAGCAGTCCTGAAACCTTCCTAGCGGGTGAGCAGTTCTTC. Translated, it gives CASSPETFLAGEQFF.

This clonotype was counted a few times. The chain combines TRBV27 with TRBJ1-1, with D perhaps TRBD1 (5 bases). CDR3 length: 16 amino acids. Germline V lookup: CDR1 MNHEY, CDR2 SMNVEV (reference sequence). V gave up 0 bases and J gave up 0 bases, with 11 bases separating them. CDR3: CASSLSATVMNTEAFF. The CDR3, as DNA: TGTGCCAGCAGTTTATCGGCGACAGTTATGAACACTGAAGCTTTCTTT.

The gene calls are TRBV28 and TRBJ2-3; D ambiguous. CDR1 MDHEN and CDR2 SYDVKM come from the germline V gene. The CDR3 has 13 amino acids. Trimming left V 7 bases short and J 0 bases short, with 8 bases between. Here the CDR3 DNA reads TGTGCCAGCAAGGAAGGAAGCACAGATACGCAGTATTTT. Encoded protein: CASKEGSTDTQYF.

This clonotype was counted a few times. V is TRBV25-1 and J is TRBJ2-5; TRBD1 matches at 8 bases. This CDR3 has 13 residues. Trimming removed 4 bases from V and 5 bases from J; junction bases left unmatched: 3. Germline lookup yields CDR1 MGHDK and CDR2 SYGVNS. This CDR3 is CASSGQGAETQYF. The CDR3 coding sequence is TGTGCCAGCAGTGGGCAGGGGGCCGAGACCCAGTACTTC.

The rearrangement joins TRBV4-1 to TRBJ1-1, with D possibly TRBD1 on 5 matching bases. The CDR3 contains 16 residues. Trimming removed 5 bases from V and 4 bases from J, with 20 bases in between. CDR1 and CDR2 from the germline V gene are MGHRA and YSYEKL. The CDR3 nucleotides are TGCGCCAGCAGCTCCCACCAAACAGGCGCCGGCACTGAAGCTTTCTTT. Amino acid sequence: CASSSHQTGAGTEAFF.

This clonotype was counted a few times. CDR3 residues: CASSNGQGEYF. In DNA, the CDR3 is TGTGCCAGCAGTAACGGACAGGGGGAGTACTTC. The genes are TRBV6-2 or TRBV6-3 and TRBJ2-7, with 10 bases aligning to TRBD1. V lost 5 bases and J lost 11; bases outside the gene matches: 3. This CDR3 has 11 amino acids. The germline CDR1 and CDR2 sequences are MNHEY and SVGEGT.

This clonotype has just a few counts. This chain uses TRBV7-3 with TRBJ2-2; D perhaps matches TRBD1 (6 bases). The germline V gene encodes CDR1 SGHTA and CDR2 FQGTGA. V lost 5 bases to trimming and J lost 7 bases, with 14 bases between them. This CDR3 is built from 14 residues. The CDR3 DNA reads TGTGCCAGCAGCGCCCAACAGGGTGTCGGGGAGCTGTTTTTT. Translated, it gives CASSAQQGVGELFF.